These T cell receptor beta chains were read from a single sample in a study of regulatory T cells in long-lasting Graves disease. TCRdb re-analysed the multiplex PCR reads in MiXCR, keeping a single row per CDR3 protein. The sample lists under 400,000 distinct CDR3 sequences, over 15% seen once, with roughly 30% in the top ten. This same sample was also taken into another study, of T cells in Graves' hyperthyroidism and ophthalmopathy.

Sequences were derived from peripheral blood mononuclear cells (PBMCs), sampled at new diagnosis, from a patient treated with antithyroid drugs. These TCRs come from a man in his forties with Graves disease. Both conserved end residues are part of each CDR3. Fields, in order: D gene, clone size, V gene, J gene, CDR3 protein, CDR3 DNA. The D gene is left open where the match is weak. Clone size appears in some rows only: once, few, many, or a class for an expanded clone.

>NA|many|TRBV30|TRBJ2-7
CAWTSAGYEQYF
TGTGCCTGGACTTCGGCAGGCTACGAGCAGTACTTC
>NA|many|TRBV7-2|TRBJ2-2
CASSQASGYLTGELFF
TGTGCCAGCAGCCAGGCGTCAGGGTACCTCACCGGGGAGCTGTTTTTT
>TRBD2|few|TRBV28|TRBJ2-1
CASRRAGENYNEQFF
TGTGCCAGCAGGCGAGCGGGGGAGAACTACAATGAGCAGTTCTTC
>NA|NA|TRBV12-3/TRBV12-4|TRBJ1-2
CASTKAASYGYTF
TGTGCCAGCACCAAGGCCGCTAGCTATGGCTACACCTTC
>NA|few|TRBV20-1|TRBJ1-5
CSARSGRRNQAQHF
TGCAGTGCTAGGTCGGGTAGGCGCAATCAGGCCCAGCATTTT
>TRBD2|many|TRBV6-2/TRBV6-3|TRBJ2-5
CASSHLRGAGETQYF
TGTGCCAGCAGTCATCTGCGGGGGGCCGGTGAGACCCAGTACTTC
>NA|many|TRBV5-1|TRBJ2-3
CASTNPASTDTQYF
TGCGCCAGCACCAACCCGGCTAGCACAGATACGCAGTATTTT
>TRBD1|NA|TRBV20-1|TRBJ2-3
CSASLTGTGSTDTQYF
TGCAGTGCTAGCTTAACCGGGACAGGGAGCACAGATACGCAGTATTTT
>TRBD2|many|TRBV2|TRBJ2-1
CASRNGLAGANEQFF
TGTGCCAGCAGGAACGGACTAGCGGGGGCCAATGAGCAGTTCTTC
>NA|many|TRBV7-8|TRBJ2-3
CASTLNLADTQYF
TGTGCCAGCACCTTAAATCTGGCAGATACGCAGTATTTT
>TRBD1|many|TRBV28|TRBJ2-7
CASSLPRQGIPYEQYF
TGTGCCAGCAGTCTACCCCGACAGGGGATCCCCTACGAGCAGTACTTC
>NA|few|TRBV25-1|TRBJ1-1
CASSDPGRAEAFF
TGTGCCAGCAGTGACCCAGGGCGCGCTGAAGCTTTCTTT
>NA|few|TRBV27|TRBJ2-2
CASSPSTQIPMKTGELFF
TGTGCCAGCAGTCCATCCACACAGATCCCGATGAAGACCGGGGAGCTGTTTTTT
>NA|many|TRBV11-2|TRBJ2-5
CASSYFQETQYF
TGTGCCAGCAGTTACTTTCAAGAGACCCAGTACTTC
>NA|many|TRBV12-3/TRBV12-4|TRBJ1-1
CATGQNTEAFF
TGTGCCACCGGGCAGAACACTGAAGCTTTCTTT
>NA|many|TRBV30|TRBJ2-2
CAWSVAGELFF
TGTGCCTGGAGTGTAGCCGGGGAGCTGTTTTTT
>TRBD2|few|TRBV5-1|TRBJ2-1
CASTPSGGVGNEQFF
TGCGCCAGCACCCCTAGCGGGGGGGTCGGCAATGAGCAGTTCTTC
>NA|few|TRBV10-1|TRBJ2-7
CASSEGIGSYEQYF
TGCGCCAGCAGTGAGGGCATAGGCTCCTACGAGCAGTACTTC
>NA|many|TRBV2|TRBJ1-2
CASRPTEPLYGYTF
TGTGCCAGCAGACCGACAGAACCCCTCTATGGCTACACCTTC
>TRBD1|few|TRBV29-1|TRBJ2-7
CSAGQVRYEQYF
TGCAGCGCCGGACAGGTGCGATACGAGCAGTACTTC
>TRBD2|few|TRBV6-1|TRBJ2-1
CASSGGLAGYEQFF
TGTGCCAGCAGTGGGGGACTAGCAGGTTATGAGCAGTTCTTC
>NA|many|TRBV6-1|TRBJ1-5
CASSEARAGDQPQHF
TGTGCCAGCAGTGAAGCGCGTGCGGGCGATCAGCCCCAGCATTTT
>TRBD2|many|TRBV2|TRBJ2-7
CASSGTSASYEQYF
TGTGCCAGCAGTGGGACTAGCGCCTCCTACGAGCAGTACTTC
>NA|few|TRBV7-9|TRBJ1-2
CASLASLGYGYTF
TGTGCCAGCCTAGCATCGTTGGGCTATGGCTACACCTTC
>TRBD2|many|TRBV12-3/TRBV12-4|TRBJ2-1
CASSLSSGESYNEQFF
TGTGCCAGCAGTTTGAGTAGCGGGGAATCCTACAATGAGCAGTTCTTC
>NA|many|TRBV12-5|TRBJ1-1
CASVGHTEAFF
TGTGCTAGTGTTGGACACACTGAAGCTTTCTTT
>TRBD1|many|TRBV10-3|TRBJ1-3
CATRQGTASGNTIYF
TGTGCCACTCGACAGGGTACAGCCTCTGGAAACACCATATATTTT
>NA|many|TRBV9|TRBJ2-1
CASSARDGEQFF
TGTGCCAGCAGCGCCCGGGACGGTGAGCAGTTCTTC
>TRBD1|many|TRBV27|TRBJ1-1
CASRKQGDTKAFF
TGTGCCAGCAGAAAACAGGGGGATACGAAAGCTTTCTTT
>NA|NA|TRBV20-1|TRBJ2-3
CSARTNRGTDTQYF
TGCAGTGCTCGGACTAACAGGGGTACAGATACGCAGTATTTT
>NA|few|TRBV20-1|TRBJ2-7
CSARGDRGRRGEQYF
TGCAGTGCTAGAGGGGACCGGGGCCGTCGAGGAGAGCAGTACTTC
>TRBD2|NA|TRBV7-6|TRBJ2-3
CASSLTGLAGGSVADTQYF
TGTGCCAGCAGCTTAACGGGACTAGCGGGGGGGTCAGTCGCAGATACGCAGTATTTT
>TRBD1|NA|TRBV19|TRBJ2-3
CASTKDRNTDTQYF
TGTGCCAGTACCAAGGACAGGAACACAGATACGCAGTATTTT
>TRBD2|once|TRBV18|TRBJ2-1
CASSPATSGGAAEQFF
TGTGCCAGCTCACCCGCGACTAGCGGGGGGGCTGCTGAGCAGTTCTTC
>NA|many|TRBV4-3|TRBJ2-1
CASSQEGRQEQFF
TGCGCCAGCAGCCAGGAGGGACGGCAAGAGCAGTTCTTC
>NA|many|TRBV18|TRBJ2-1
CASSPLIAYSYNEQFF
TGTGCCAGCTCACCACTAATTGCGTACTCCTACAATGAGCAGTTCTTC
>NA|NA|TRBV5-1|TRBJ2-2
CASSLASLANTGELFF
TGCGCCAGCAGCTTGGCGAGCCTAGCGAACACCGGGGAGCTGTTTTTT
>TRBD2|many|TRBV24-1|TRBJ2-2
CATRGTSGGTNTGELFF
TGTGCCACCAGGGGGACTAGCGGGGGAACGAACACCGGGGAGCTGTTTTTT
>NA|many|TRBV28|TRBJ1-4
CASRQTNEKLFF
TGTGCCAGCAGACAGACTAATGAAAAACTGTTTTTT